This TCR beta chain was profiled in a study of T cell changes during pregnancy in multiple sclerosis. Clones were sequenced by immunoSEQ multiplex PCR, and TCRdb holds only the in-frame ones, with some missing. The data contain under 45,000 clones, 70% to 90% of them singletons. Germline V gene sequence: CDR1 LGHNA, CDR2 YSLEER. V gave up 1 base and J gave up 4 bases; unmatched junction bases: 9. This CDR3 region has 17 residues. The chain recombines TRBV4-3 with TRBJ1-5, with 8 bases matching TRBD1. The sample was CD8+ T cells from peripheral blood mononuclear cells, taken in the first trimester of pregnancy. This receptor was taken from a female donor with multiple sclerosis, enrolled in a pregnancy study. Here the CDR3 DNA reads TGCGCCAGCAGCCAAGGACCCGGGACAGGATTTAATCAGCCCCAGCATTTT. Translated, it gives CASSQGPGTGFNQPQHF.